Listed here are 29 T cell receptor beta chains from one sample, sequenced in a study of shared clonotypes between healthy human individuals. Sequenced by immunoSEQ multiplex PCR; TCRdb stores in-frame clones only, minus some. The table records some 2,400,000 clones, around 95% of them present only once. What was sequenced was naive CD4+ T cells sorted from blood. Subset described: CD45RA+ positively selected. All receptors come from a young man in good health.

The V call is TRBV7-2, the J call TRBJ2-7, with D hard to call. Germline CDR1 reads SGHTA; CDR2 reads FQGNSA. The CDR3 runs 11 residues. V was clipped by 5 bases and J by 6 bases, with 8 bases between them. CDR3: CASSPRSEQYF. The CDR3 nucleotides read TGTGCCAGCAGCCCGCGGAGCGAGCAGTACTTC.

The V call is TRBV19, the J call TRBJ1-5; D gene unclear. The CDR3 runs 14 residues. The germline V and J ends were trimmed by 5 bases and 4 bases, with 12 bases remaining between them. Per germline, CDR1 LNHDA and CDR2 SQIVND (reference sequence). CDR3 in DNA: TGTGCCAGTAGTTTCGGAGGGATTAATCAGCCCCAGCATTTT. Its translation is CASSFGGINQPQHF.

The chain carries TRBV6-6 and TRBJ2-7; TRBD2 agrees at 8 bases. This CDR3 comprises 15 residues. Germline V gene data show CDR1 as MNHNY and CDR2 as SVGAGI (reference sequence). Trimming removed 6 bases from V and 1 base from J; junction bases left unmatched: 8. CDR3 sequence: CASRPGLGASYEQYF. The CDR3 bases are TGTGCCAGCAGGCCGGGACTAGGAGCTTCCTACGAGCAGTACTTC.

CDR3 amino acids: CASNPFRTVDSYEQYF. CDR3 sequence (DNA): TGTGCCAGCAACCCTTTTCGGACAGTAGACTCCTACGAGCAGTACTTC. The chain joins TRBV28 to TRBJ2-7, with D perhaps TRBD1 (6 bases). Germline CDR1 is MDHEN and CDR2 is SYDVKM. The CDR3 consists of 16 residues. Trimming shortened V by 7 bases and J by 0 bases, and 19 bases separated the two germline ends.

This chain connects TRBV7-9 to TRBJ1-2, with 9 bases aligning to TRBD1. The ends lost 4 bases at V and 6 bases at J; junction bases unmatched: 18. There are 18 residues in the CDR3. Germline CDR1 is SEHNR and CDR2 is FQNEAQ (reference sequence). The CDR3 region has the DNA TGTGCCAGCAGCTCCCCGGGACAGGGATGGATCATGTATGATGGCTACACCTTC. This codes for CASSSPGQGWIMYDGYTF. Supplemented by reference TRBV7-9 and TRBJ1-2, the full variable domain reads DTGVSQNPRHKITKRGQNVTFRCDPISEHNRLYWYRQTLGQGPEFLTYFQNEAQLEKSRLLSDRFSAERPKGSFSTLEIQRTEQGDSAMYLCASSSPGQGWIMYDGYTFGSGTRLTVV.

V and J are TRBV18 and TRBJ1-2; D remains ambiguous. Trimming took 3 bases from V and 10 from J, leaving 18 bases between them. The CDR3 length is 14 residues. The germline CDR1 and CDR2 sequences are KGHSH and LQKENI. As DNA, the CDR3 is TGTGCCAGCTCACCGGTGGGAGGAGAAGACACCTACACCTTC. This sequence encodes CASSPVGGEDTYTF. The full variable domain, completed using reference TRBV18 and TRBJ1-2, is NAGVMQNPRHLVRRRGQEARLRCSPMKGHSHVYWYRQLPEEGLKFMVYLQKENIIDESGMPKERFSAEFPKEGPSILRIQQVVRGDSAAYFCASSPVGGEDTYTFGSGTRLTVV.

This chain joins TRBV5-1 and TRBJ2-3; D is undetermined. V gave up 3 bases and J gave up 1 base, with 9 bases separating them. The germline CDR1 and CDR2 sequences are SGHRS and YFSETQ. This CDR3 has 14 amino acids. In nucleotides, the CDR3 is TGCGCCAGCAGCTCTGGGGTAGGCACAGATACGCAGTATTTT. It yields the protein CASSSGVGTDTQYF.

The V call is TRBV5-1, the J call TRBJ2-3; TRBD2 agrees at 12 bases. Germline trimming cut 5 bases from V and 1 base from J; bases unmatched to any gene: 5. Germline V CDR1 and CDR2: SGHRS, YFSETQ. This CDR3 has 16 amino acids. The chain's CDR3 is CASRPRLAGGTDTQYF. In DNA, the CDR3 is TGCGCCAGCAGACCAAGACTAGCGGGGGGCACAGATACGCAGTATTTT.

The chain is built from TRBV9 and TRBJ1-5; D is undetermined. Trimming stripped 2 bases from V and 3 bases from J, with 9 bases between. Germline V gene data show CDR1 as SGDLS and CDR2 as YYNGEE. The CDR3 extends over 14 amino acids. In DNA, the CDR3 is TGTGCCAGCAGCGTGTGGGCTCACAATCAGCCCCAGCATTTT. This translates into CASSVWAHNQPQHF.

V and J are TRBV28 and TRBJ1-1; 8 nucleotides match TRBD1. Losses at the gene ends were 6 bases for V and 0 bases for J; bases not matched to a gene: 6. CDR1 is MDHEN and CDR2 is SYDVKM in the germline V gene. This CDR3 contains 15 residues. CDR3 nucleotide sequence: TGTGCCAGCAGCCCGTTGGGACAGGTGAACACTGAAGCTTTCTTT. It encodes CASSPLGQVNTEAFF.

This chain links TRBV28 with TRBJ1-2; perhaps TRBD1 as D (6 bases). Germline V lookup: CDR1 MDHEN, CDR2 SYDVKM. This CDR3 contains 13 residues. Trimming removed 6 bases at V and 4 bases at J, with 12 bases between. CDR3 nucleotide sequence: TGTGCCAGCAGCCAGGACAGATCCTATGGCTACACCTTC. Its protein product is CASSQDRSYGYTF.

This chain links TRBV11-3 with TRBJ2-1; 8 bases are a match to TRBD2. V lost 5 bases to trimming and J lost 9 bases; unmatched junction nucleotides: 12. Germline CDR1 is SGHNT and CDR2 is YENEEA. The CDR3 covers 15 residues. DNA for the CDR3: TGTGCCAGCAGCGCCAGGGCGGGAGGTTTGGGTGAGCAGTTCTTC. It is translated as CASSARAGGLGEQFF.

The genes are TRBV10-3 and TRBJ2-2; D perhaps matches TRBD1 (5 bases). Germline V gives CDR1 ENHRY, CDR2 SYGVKD. The CDR3 extends over 14 amino acids. Trimming took 6 bases from V and 4 from J, leaving 12 bases between them. This chain's CDR3 is CAIRDTSFTGELFF. The DNA for the CDR3 is TGTGCCATCAGGGACACCAGCTTCACCGGGGAGCTGTTTTTT.

The rearrangement uses TRBV30 and TRBJ2-2; TRBD2 is a possible D gene (5 bases). From germline, CDR1 is GTSNPN and CDR2 SVGIG (reference sequence). The length of the CDR3 is 13 residues. Between the trimmed V and J ends, which lost 4 bases and 1 base, there was a span of 7 bases. CDR3 in amino acids: CAWKAGNTGELFF. As DNA, the CDR3 is TGTGCCTGGAAGGCGGGGAACACCGGGGAGCTGTTTTTT.

The chain recombines TRBV5-8 with TRBJ2-5; D call uncertain. Germline V CDR1 and CDR2: SGHTS, YDEGEE. The CDR3 length is 13 residues. The V and J ends lost 1 base and 2 bases respectively, with 6 bases between them. The CDR3: CASSLRRQETQYF. CDR3 in DNA: TGTGCCAGCAGCTTGCGAAGACAAGAGACCCAGTACTTC.

The chain recombines TRBV27 with TRBJ2-1; D call uncertain. The V end was cut by 4 bases, the J end by 7 bases, with 14 bases between. This CDR3 is built from 14 residues. The germline V gene has CDR1 MNHEY and CDR2 SMNVEV (reference sequence). This chain's CDR3 is CASSYVGGNNEQFF. The CDR3 DNA is TGTGCCAGCAGTTACGTGGGTGGGAATAATGAGCAGTTCTTC.

The rearrangement links TRBV30 to TRBJ2-5, with TRBD1 matching 7 bases. The V gene's germline CDR1 is GTSNPN and CDR2 SVGIG (reference sequence). There are 14 residues in the CDR3. J was trimmed by 13 bases and V by 4 bases; bases with no gene match: 18. In DNA, the CDR3 is TGTGCCTGGACCCTCACCCTCCCGACAGGGTTGGTGTACTTC. Its translation is CAWTLTLPTGLVYF.

The chain couples TRBV19 to TRBJ2-7, with TRBD1 as a possible D gene (6 bases). With 1 base removed from V and 2 bases from J, the gap between germline ends came to 18 bases. Looked up from germline, CDR1 is LNHDA and CDR2 is SQIVND (reference sequence). CDR3 length equals 17 residues. The CDR3 protein is CASSIGKGTSGPYEQYF. The CDR3 nucleotides read TGTGCCAGTAGTATAGGCAAGGGGACATCGGGCCCCTACGAGCAGTACTTC.

V and J are TRBV11-2 and TRBJ1-2; D not resolved. The CDR3 contains 14 residues. Germline CDR1 reads SGHAT; CDR2 reads FQNNGV. Trimming pared 5 bases from V and 7 bases from J, leaving 17 bases between. CDR3 protein: CASSPGKTTAGYTF. As DNA, the CDR3 is TGTGCCAGCAGCCCGGGGAAGACCACCGCTGGCTACACCTTC.

This chain connects TRBV12-5 to TRBJ1-4; D is possibly TRBD1 (6 bases). This CDR3 spans 14 amino acids. V was trimmed by 7 bases and J by 3 bases, leaving 12 bases between them. Germline values: CDR1 LGHNT, CDR2 FRNRAP. The CDR3 sequence is CASARGAPNEKLFF. CDR3 coding DNA: TGTGCTAGTGCCCGGGGGGCGCCTAATGAAAAACTGTTTTTT.

The V and J genes are TRBV7-2 and TRBJ2-1, with 12 nucleotides matching TRBD2. The CDR3 consists of 15 residues. V lost 5 bases, J lost 8 bases, and 7 bases stayed unmatched. Per the germline V gene, CDR1 is SGHTA and CDR2 is FQGNSA. CDR3 sequence reads: CASSRTSGTLDEQFF. The CDR3 nucleotides are TGTGCCAGCAGCCGGACTAGCGGGACTCTGGATGAGCAGTTCTTC. The variable domain in full, completed from reference TRBV7-2 and TRBJ2-1, reads GAGVSQSPSNKVTEKGKDVELRCDPISGHTALYWYRQSLGQGLEFLIYFQGNSAPDKSGLPSDRFSAERTGGSVSTLTIQRTQQEDSAVYLCASSRTSGTLDEQFFGPGTRLTVL.

The CDR3 nucleotides are TGTGCCAGCAGCTCGTCCGGGACTCAGCAGTTCTTC. It yields the protein CASSSSGTQQFF. The chain recombines TRBV5-4 with TRBJ2-1, with D perhaps matching TRBD2 (6 bases). The germline V and J ends were trimmed by 3 bases and 11 bases, with 12 bases remaining between them. Germline V CDR1 and CDR2: SGHNT, YYREEE (reference sequence). The CDR3 runs 12 residues.

The J gene is TRBJ1-1, the V gene TRBV19; 7 positions agree with TRBD1. V lost 1 base to trimming and J lost 11 bases; unmatched junction nucleotides: 7. This CDR3 is 13 amino acids long. From germline, CDR1 is LNHDA and CDR2 SQIVND (reference sequence). The CDR3 loop is CASSIGPTGLAFF. In DNA, the CDR3 is TGTGCCAGTAGTATAGGCCCGACAGGGTTGGCTTTCTTT.

This clone is a singleton in its sample. The rearrangement links TRBV27 to TRBJ1-1; TRBD1 is a possible D gene (5 bases). Trimming pared 6 bases from V and 4 bases from J, leaving 15 bases between. The CDR3 length is 14 residues. Looked up from germline, CDR1 is MNHEY and CDR2 is SMNVEV (reference sequence). The CDR3 here is CASSWDEGGTEAFF. Written as DNA, the CDR3 is TGTGCCAGCAGCTGGGACGAGGGCGGCACTGAAGCTTTCTTT.

The rearrangement joins TRBV14 to TRBJ2-3; D call uncertain. V lost 3 bases and J lost 4, with 5 bases in between. The V gene's germline CDR1 is SGHDN and CDR2 FVKESK. This CDR3 comprises 12 residues. CDR3 bases: TGTGCCAGCAGCCAGGAGTCAGATACGCAGTATTTT. It is translated as CASSQESDTQYF.

The chain couples TRBV27 to TRBJ2-1; TRBD1 or TRBD2 may be the D gene (6 bases each). There are 18 residues in the CDR3. Trimming removed 0 bases at V and 4 bases at J, with 19 bases between. CDR1 is MNHEY, CDR2 SMNVEV, per germline (reference sequence). The CDR3 region has the DNA TGTGCCAGCAGTTTATCTTTGGGGGGCCACCTGCTTTACAATGAGCAGTTCTTC. As protein: CASSLSLGGHLLYNEQFF.

The chain is built from TRBV27 and TRBJ2-7; TRBD1 aligns across 9 bases. This CDR3 comprises 14 residues. In germline, CDR1 is MNHEY, CDR2 SMNVEV (reference sequence). V lost 4 bases, J lost 7 bases, and 8 bases stayed unmatched. For the CDR3, the DNA is TGTGCCAGCAGTTCCCACAGGGGGCCGGATGAGCAGTACTTC. It codes for CASSSHRGPDEQYF.

As regards this clone: A read error may produce the germline difference seen at one junction end. The chain joins TRBV7-7 to TRBJ2-5; D not certain. Per germline, CDR1 SSHAT and CDR2 FNYEAQ (reference sequence). This CDR3 region has 13 residues. As DNA, the CDR3 is TGTGCTAGCAGCTTAGAGTACGCGGAGACCCAGTACTTC. Its translation is CASSLEYAETQYF.

The chain is built from TRBV30 and TRBJ1-5, with D possibly matching TRBD1 (5 bases). Germline assignment: CDR1 GTSNPN and CDR2 SVGIG (reference sequence). CDR3 size: 19 residues. The V end lost 2 bases, the J end lost 1 base, and 24 bases lay between the germline ends. CDR3 DNA sequence: TGTGCCTGGAGTAGAGGGGAACGTAGGTGGCAAGGGAGCAATCAGCCCCAGCATTTT. It codes for CAWSRGERRWQGSNQPQHF.